The 10 T cell receptor beta chains reported below all come from one sample, sequenced in a study of CD8 T cells in ankylosing spondylitis. Antigens for these TCRs are unknown. Study outcomes and limitations: A TCR beta motif made of fewer than ten highly homologous variants seemed typical of ankylosing spondylitis blood.

In TCRdb, the 5' RACE reads were re-called with MiXCR into one record per CDR3 protein. The sample yields some 450,000 distinct CDR3 sequences, over 15% seen once. Sample: blood, either unsorted or a sorted T cell fraction (not recorded which). The receptors come from a male donor with ankylosing spondylitis.

The chain has TRBV12-3 or TRBV12-4 and TRBJ1-5; D is unclear. Trimming left V 6 bases short and J 4 bases short, with 10 bases between. This CDR3 comprises 13 residues. The CDR3 nucleotides read TGTGCCAGCAGACCCTCCGATAATCAGCCCCAGCATTTT. It encodes CASRPSDNQPQHF.

The gene calls are TRBV5-1 and TRBJ2-1; 14 positions agree with TRBD2. CDR1 is SGHRS, CDR2 YFSETQ, per germline. The CDR3 sequence is 17 residues long. V was pared by 0 bases and J by 2 bases, with 1 base of the junction left unmatched. CDR3 loop: CASSLGGLAGAYNEQFF. In DNA form, the CDR3 reads TGCGCCAGCAGCTTGGGGGGACTAGCGGGAGCCTACAATGAGCAGTTCTTC.

A few counts support this clonotype. V usage is TRBV6-1 and J usage is TRBJ2-7; 8 positions agree with TRBD2. This CDR3 is built from 15 residues. V shed 6 bases, J shed 5 bases, and the junction held 12 bases outside the gene matches. The germline CDR1 and CDR2 sequences are MNHNS and SASEGT. CDR3 sequence reads: CASSTQGGRWNEQYF. In DNA, the CDR3 is TGTGCCAGCAGCACCCAGGGCGGGAGGTGGAACGAGCAGTACTTC.

This clonotype was picked up a small number of times. The chain has TRBV7-2 and TRBJ1-1; maybe TRBD1 (5 bases). The CDR3 runs to 15 residues. The germline gives CDR1 SGHTA, CDR2 FQGNSA. V shed 2 bases and J shed 1 base, with 11 bases lying between them. The CDR3 here is CASSLTLGGNTEAFF. DNA of the CDR3: TGTGCCAGCAGCTTAACCCTCGGGGGGAACACTGAAGCTTTCTTT.

There are a few counts of this clonotype. V gene TRBV12-3 or TRBV12-4 combines with J gene TRBJ2-4; 7 bases are a match to TRBD2. The V gene end was trimmed by 3 bases and the J gene end by 0 bases; junction bases not matched to a gene: 2. The CDR3 has 15 residues. The CDR3 sequence: CASSFWGGAKNIQYF. DNA of the CDR3: TGTGCCAGCAGTTTTTGGGGGGGAGCCAAAAACATTCAGTACTTC.

The chain couples TRBV6-5 to TRBJ2-3; D is uncertain. This CDR3 is built from 14 residues. CDR1 is MNHEY and CDR2 is SVGAGI in the germline V gene. Trimming took 2 bases from V and 2 from J, leaving 8 bases between them. The chain's CDR3 is CASSYRDFTDTQYF. The CDR3 DNA is TGTGCCAGCAGTTACCGCGACTTCACAGATACGCAGTATTTT.

This clonotype has a handful of counts. V is TRBV7-6 and J is TRBJ1-5; 9 bases are a match to TRBD1. Germline CDR1 SGHVS, CDR2 FNYEAQ. CDR3 size: 17 residues. V lost 1 base to trimming and J lost 7 bases; unmatched junction nucleotides: 11. The CDR3 DNA is TGTGCCAGCAGCTTAGAGTTCGGGACAGGGTTTCGGCAGCCCCAGCATTTT. Residues: CASSLEFGTGFRQPQHF.

The chain joins TRBV6-2 or TRBV6-3 to TRBJ2-7, with 8 bases that match TRBD2. In germline, CDR1 is MNHEY, CDR2 SVGEGT. Germline trimming cut 6 bases from V and 3 bases from J; bases unmatched to any gene: 7. The CDR3 has 14 amino acids. CDR3 bases: TGTGCCAGCAGCTCACTAGCGGAAGACTACGAGCAGTACTTC. Translating it yields CASSSLAEDYEQYF.

This clonotype was seen repeatedly, ten times or more. DNA for the CDR3: TGTGCCAGCAGCTTACAGGCTCACTATGGCTACACCTTC. Translated, it gives CASSLQAHYGYTF. The chain joins TRBV7-9 to TRBJ1-2, with unresolved D. Between the trimmed V and J ends, which lost 2 bases and 3 bases, there was a span of 7 bases. The CDR3 has 13 amino acids. Germline CDR1 SEHNR, CDR2 FQNEAQ (reference sequence).

This chain connects TRBV10-3 to TRBJ2-1, with TRBD1 as a possible D gene (5 bases). The CDR3 has 13 residues. Germline V CDR1 and CDR2: ENHRY, SYGVKD. Between the trimmed V and J ends, which lost 8 bases and 4 bases, there was a span of 12 bases. The CDR3: CAIAQEPYNEQFF. The CDR3, as DNA: TGTGCCATCGCACAGGAGCCATACAATGAGCAGTTCTTC.